This T cell receptor (beta chain) was identified during a study of quantifying T cell responses using KT2 cells. Study-wide context: RNA was reverse transcribed with TCR alpha and beta constant-region primers.

Different KT2-to-PBMC ratios were created with a constant PBMC count. Study results and limitations: Very high KT2 spike-in numbers caused saturation in KT2 sequence detection.

Per the germline V gene, CDR1 is LNHDA and CDR2 is SQIVND (reference sequence). The CDR3 runs to 17 residues. V was clipped by 10 bases and J by 0 bases; unmatched bases: 13. This clonotype was seen ten or more times. Its antigen is currently unknown. Each cDNA got a UMI-containing oligo ligated at its 3' end. First-round PCR used three to four cycles and beta primers RC1.1 and RC1.2 covering TRBC1 and TRBC2. From the second PCR onward, TCR alpha and beta chains were processed separately. A single record per CDR3 protein comes from TCRdb applying MiXCR to the UMI-ligation and nested PCR reads. Of tens of thousands of distinct CDR3 sequences listed, 7.3% are singletons.

The chain carries TRBV19 and TRBJ1-1; 11 nucleotides match TRBD1. The sequence was collected from a human donor. The sequencing sample was made of PBMCs spiked with cells of the T cell clone KT2. CDR3 sequence: CATSPGQGGGLNTEAFF. The CDR3 coding sequence is TGTGCCACTTCACCGGGACAGGGGGGAGGTCTGAACACTGAAGCTTTCTTT.